This paragraph covers one TCR beta chain sequence. Its antigen is not known. Germline V gene lookup returns CDR1 SGHNT and CDR2 YENEEA. Between the trimmed V and J ends, which lost 5 bases and 5 bases, there was a span of 13 bases. The CDR3 contains 13 residues. This record comes from a study of cytomegalovirus exposure and HLA in healthy donors. The overall study: Of the donors genotyped, about 410 in all, about 76% fell in the Caucasian-associated ancestry cluster.

PCR was performed using 60 Vbeta and 13 Jbeta primers. Method: immunoSEQ multiplex PCR; TCRdb's copy keeps in-frame clones and lacks some. The sample yields 55,000 to 80,000 clones, around 74% seen once. Points from the study as a whole: Among immune exposure information, only CMV serostatus was available.

The receptor comes from a woman in her twenties or thirties in good health and CMV-seropositive. Specimen: PBMCs. The chain links TRBV11-3 to TRBJ2-7, with D uncertain. The CDR3 coding sequence is TGTGCCAGCAGCCAGTCCCCCCACGACGAGCAGTACTTC. Its protein product is CASSQSPHDEQYF.